The T cell receptor beta chain described here comes from a study of blood T cell repertoires in COVID-19. Study summary: In each case, the material was cDNA or gDNA derived from T cells, B-cell-depleted T cells, or PBMCs.

Followed longitudinally, the Seattle patients had been enrolled during active infection. The CDR3 covers 15 residues. Trimming left V 3 bases short and J 4 bases short, with 12 bases between. Germline loops: CDR1 WSHSY, CDR2 SAAADI. Methods used by the authors: Cell counts per sample came from amplifying reference gene primers. Method: immunoSEQ multiplex PCR; TCRdb's copy keeps in-frame clones and lacks some. V and J calls and clone size are given by that table; D and trimming were obtained from the DNA. Counted here are approximately 150,000 clones, just under 85% occurring once; the ten biggest clones make up 7.5% to 10%.

The sample comprised peripheral blood. This TCR was recovered from an elderly woman with COVID-19, enrolled during active disease. The rearrangement uses TRBV10-2 and TRBJ2-2; tentative D call: TRBD2 (6 bases). CDR3 in amino acids: CASSEVSGGTGELFF. The CDR3 bases are TGCGCCAGCAGTGAAGTTAGCGGAGGCACCGGGGAGCTGTTTTTT.